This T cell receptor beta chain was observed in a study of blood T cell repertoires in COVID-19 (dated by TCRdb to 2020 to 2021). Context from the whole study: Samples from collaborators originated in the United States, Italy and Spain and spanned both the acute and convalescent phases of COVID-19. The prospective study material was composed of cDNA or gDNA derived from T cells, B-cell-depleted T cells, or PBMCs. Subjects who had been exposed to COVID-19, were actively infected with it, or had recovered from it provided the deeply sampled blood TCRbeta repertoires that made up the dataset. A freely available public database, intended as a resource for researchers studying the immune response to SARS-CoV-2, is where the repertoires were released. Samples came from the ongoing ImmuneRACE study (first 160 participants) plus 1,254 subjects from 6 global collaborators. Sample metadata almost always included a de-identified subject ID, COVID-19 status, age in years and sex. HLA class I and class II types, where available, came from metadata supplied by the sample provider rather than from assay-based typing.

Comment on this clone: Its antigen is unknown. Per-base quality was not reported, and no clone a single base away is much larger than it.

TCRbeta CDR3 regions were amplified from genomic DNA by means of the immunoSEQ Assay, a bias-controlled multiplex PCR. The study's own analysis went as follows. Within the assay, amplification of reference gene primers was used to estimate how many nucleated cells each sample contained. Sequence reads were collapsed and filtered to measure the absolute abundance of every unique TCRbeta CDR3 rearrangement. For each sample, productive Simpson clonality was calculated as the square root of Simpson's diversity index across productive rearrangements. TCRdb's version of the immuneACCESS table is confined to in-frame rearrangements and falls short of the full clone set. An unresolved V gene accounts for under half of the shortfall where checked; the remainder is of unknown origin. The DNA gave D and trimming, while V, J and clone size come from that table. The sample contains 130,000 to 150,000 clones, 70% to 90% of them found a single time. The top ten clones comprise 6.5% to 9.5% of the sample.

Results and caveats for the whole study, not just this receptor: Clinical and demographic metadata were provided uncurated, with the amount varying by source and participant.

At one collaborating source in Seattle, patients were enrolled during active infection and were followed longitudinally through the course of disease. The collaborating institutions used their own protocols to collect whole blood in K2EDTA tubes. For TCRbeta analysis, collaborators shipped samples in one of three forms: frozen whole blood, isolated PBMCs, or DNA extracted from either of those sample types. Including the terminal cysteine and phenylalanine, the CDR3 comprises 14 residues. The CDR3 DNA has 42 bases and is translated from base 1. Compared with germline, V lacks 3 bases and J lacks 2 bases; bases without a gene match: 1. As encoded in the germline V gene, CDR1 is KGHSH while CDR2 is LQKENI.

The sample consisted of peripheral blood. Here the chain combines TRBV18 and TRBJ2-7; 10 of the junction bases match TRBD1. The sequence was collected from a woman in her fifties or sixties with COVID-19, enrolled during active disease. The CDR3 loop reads CASSPGQGPYEQYF. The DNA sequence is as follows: TGTGCCAGCTCACCGGGACAGGGGCCCTACGAGCAGTACTTC.